The 8 T cell receptor beta chains listed next were all sequenced from one sample in a study of T cell repertoires in cytomegalovirus infection. From the reads, TCRdb called clonotypes with MiXCR, one entry per CDR3 protein. The sample lists about 110,000 distinct CDR3 sequences; about a tenth were seen once. No antigen is known for these receptors. Source material: PBMCs, sequenced either directly or after in vitro stimulation (not recorded which). The source of these receptors is a human donor in good health (CMV status not recorded). Some clones in this sample may be carry-over from other donors' samples.

This clonotype has ten or more counts. The rearrangement links TRBV4-3 to TRBJ2-1; the match to TRBD2 covers 10 bases. V was pared by 1 base and J by 9 bases, with 6 bases of the junction left unmatched. From germline, CDR1 is LGHNA and CDR2 YSLEER. The length of the CDR3 is 15 residues. As DNA, the CDR3 is TGCGCCAGCAGCCAAGGAAGTAGCGGGAGGACTGAGCAGTTCTTC. This translates into CASSQGSSGRTEQFF.

Many counts were recorded for this clonotype. This chain joins TRBV7-8 and TRBJ2-3; D is perhaps TRBD1 (6 bases). The CDR3 runs to 16 residues. Germline V CDR1 and CDR2: SGHVS, FQNEAQ. Trimming cost V 5 bases and J 5 bases, with 20 bases left between them. CDR3 amino acids: CASSPTQGRVEDTQYF. In DNA, the CDR3 is TGTGCCAGCAGCCCCACCCAGGGGCGAGTTGAAGATACGCAGTATTTT.

This clonotype has ten or more counts. The V and J genes are TRBV7-2 and TRBJ2-5; D tentatively reads TRBD1 or TRBD2 (5 bases each). The V and J ends lost 5 bases and 4 bases respectively, with 14 bases between them. CDR3 length equals 14 residues. Germline lookup yields CDR1 SGHTA and CDR2 FQGNSA. The CDR3 here is CASSLGPPPETQYF. The CDR3 DNA follows: TGTGCCAGCAGCCTGGGACCACCCCCAGAGACCCAGTACTTC. Full variable domain (outside the CDR3, taken from reference TRBV7-2 and TRBJ2-5): GAGVSQSPSNKVTEKGKDVELRCDPISGHTALYWYRQSLGQGLEFLIYFQGNSAPDKSGLPSDRFSAERTGGSVSTLTIQRTQQEDSAVYLCASSLGPPPETQYFGPGTRLLVL.

The chain is built from TRBV6-1 and TRBJ1-2; 8 positions agree with TRBD1. This CDR3 comprises 13 residues. Germline CDR1 is MNHNS and CDR2 is SASEGT. With V trimmed by 5 bases and J by 6 bases, 5 bases remained unmatched. CDR3 residues: CASSSGQEHGYTF. The CDR3 nucleotides read TGTGCCAGCAGTTCGGGACAGGAGCATGGCTACACCTTC.

This clonotype was seen ten or more times. This chain uses TRBV11-2 with TRBJ2-7; D is uncertain. Trimming stripped 7 bases from V and 0 bases from J, with 10 bases between. Germline CDR1 and CDR2: SGHAT and FQNNGV. There are 13 residues in the CDR3. This CDR3 reads CASTEQPSYEQYF. The CDR3 nucleotides read TGTGCCAGCACGGAACAGCCCTCCTACGAGCAGTACTTC.

CDR3 coding DNA: TGTGCCAGCAGCCTTGGGACAGGGTCCGTAGATACGCAGTATTTT. It specifies CASSLGTGSVDTQYF. The rearrangement uses TRBV7-8 and TRBJ2-3, with 9 bases that match TRBD1. Germline values: CDR1 SGHVS, CDR2 FQNEAQ. The V gene end was trimmed by 5 bases and the J gene end by 5 bases; junction bases not matched to a gene: 8. The CDR3 runs 15 residues.

In its sample, this clonotype was seen a few times. This sequence joins TRBV24-1 and TRBJ1-5, with D hard to call. The CDR3 runs to 16 residues. V was trimmed by 7 bases and J by 5 bases, leaving 20 bases between them. Germline values: CDR1 KGHDR, CDR2 SFDVKD. The CDR3 loop reads CATRVKTRPHYQPQHF. In DNA, the CDR3 is TGTGCCACCAGGGTTAAGACCAGGCCACACTATCAGCCCCAGCATTTT.

The rearrangement uses TRBV12-3 or TRBV12-4 and TRBJ2-1, with TRBD2 identical over 11 bases. Unmatched junction bases numbered 19, after V lost 3 bases and J lost 12 bases. The CDR3 totals 18 residues. Here the CDR3 reads CASSLTSLAGASFHWQFF. Written as DNA, the CDR3 is TGTGCCAGCAGTTTGACCTCACTAGCGGGAGCTTCTTTCCATTGGCAGTTCTTC.